The 12 T cell receptor beta chains presented below share a single source sample, sequenced in a study of blood T cells in healthy people across ages. For the second PCR, which ran for about 6 to 12 cycles, a sample-barcoded 5' primer and a J-beta primer mix were used. From the 5' RACE reads, TCRdb called clonotypes with MiXCR, one entry per CDR3 protein. The data show 2 million or so distinct CDR3 sequences, roughly 50% seen once. What was sequenced was blood. Receptors originate from a middle-aged woman in good health.

The V and J genes are TRBV5-1 and TRBJ1-5; 8 nucleotides agree with TRBD1. The J segment lost 3 bases and the V segment lost 1 base, leaving 12 bases of the junction unmatched. The CDR3 is 18 residues long. CDR1 and CDR2 (germline): SGHRS, YFSETQ. CDR3 sequence (DNA): TGCGCCAGCAGCTTGAGACCAGGGGGCGCTTCTTACAATCAGCCCCAGCATTTT. Translation: CASSLRPGGASYNQPQHF.

The J gene is TRBJ1-5, the V gene TRBV28, with no clear D. Trimming took 2 bases from V and 6 from J, leaving 20 bases between them. The V gene's germline CDR1 is MDHEN and CDR2 SYDVKM. This CDR3 is built from 17 residues. The CDR3 protein is CASSLGHLPRSGQPQHF. The DNA for the CDR3 is TGTGCCAGCAGTTTAGGCCACTTACCCCGTAGTGGTCAGCCCCAGCATTTT.

The chain carries TRBV4-1 and TRBJ2-4; D gene uncertain. The CDR3 extends over 16 amino acids. Trimming cost V 0 bases and J 2 bases, with 11 bases left between them. Germline assignment: CDR1 MGHRA and CDR2 YSYEKL. This CDR3 is CASSQDLRESKNIQYF. The CDR3 bases are TGCGCCAGCAGCCAAGATTTACGAGAATCCAAAAACATTCAGTACTTC.

The chain is built from TRBV6-5 and TRBJ1-2; perhaps TRBD1 as D (5 bases). V was shortened by 5 bases and J by 4 bases, with 20 bases between the two germline ends. Germline CDR1 reads MNHEY; CDR2 reads SVGAGI. The CDR3 covers 16 residues. This CDR3 is CASSPPGQVVLYGYTF. In nucleotides, the CDR3 is TGTGCCAGCAGTCCCCCAGGGCAGGTCGTACTCTATGGCTACACCTTC.

This clonotype came up a few times. The V gene is TRBV7-9, the J gene TRBJ2-5, with a weak D call TRBD2 (6 bases). There are 15 residues in the CDR3. V was pared by 3 bases and J by 5 bases, with 16 bases between. The V gene's germline CDR1 is SEHNR and CDR2 FQNEAQ (reference sequence). The CDR3 reads CASSFLEGQGETQYF. CDR3 bases: TGTGCCAGCAGCTTTCTGGAGGGGCAGGGTGAGACCCAGTACTTC.

CDR3: CASGGITDTQYF. CDR3 bases: TGTGCCAGCGGAGGGATCACAGATACGCAGTATTTT. V gene TRBV27 combines with J gene TRBJ2-3, with a tentative D call TRBD2 (6 bases). The CDR3 has 12 residues. Germline CDR1 reads MNHEY; CDR2 reads SMNVEV (reference sequence). The germline V and J ends were trimmed by 8 bases and 2 bases, with 8 bases remaining between them.

The table lists this clonotype with a few counts. The V and J genes are TRBV20-1 and TRBJ1-2, with 9 bases identical to TRBD1. V lost 4 bases, J lost 2 bases, and 2 bases stayed unmatched. The CDR3 runs to 13 residues. The V gene's germline CDR1 is DFQATT and CDR2 SNEGSKA (reference sequence). The CDR3 protein is CSATDRGNYGYTF. The CDR3 DNA sequence: TGCAGTGCTACGGACAGGGGAAACTATGGCTACACCTTC.

V gene TRBV29-1 combines with J gene TRBJ2-4; possible D gene TRBD1, 5 bases. Judging by the DNA end, TRBJ2-7 fits better; the J call may be wrong. The CDR3 loop spans 12 amino acids. Germline lookup yields CDR1 SQVTM and CDR2 ANQGSEA. The CDR3 region has the DNA TGCAGCGTTGTAGCTAGGGGCTACGAGCAGTACTTC. This sequence encodes CSVVARGYEQYF.

The V gene is TRBV24-1, the J gene TRBJ2-1; 8 bases agree with TRBD2. The CDR3 extends over 16 amino acids. V lost 6 bases, J lost 8 bases, and 14 bases stayed unmatched. Germline values: CDR1 KGHDR, CDR2 SFDVKD. The CDR3 spells CATSFAPGGNRDEQFF. CDR3 coding DNA: TGTGCCACCAGTTTTGCGCCGGGGGGGAACCGGGATGAGCAGTTCTTC.

This clonotype showed up just a few times. The chain has TRBV29-1 and TRBJ2-5, with 9 bases identical to TRBD1. The length of the CDR3 is 19 residues. Germline CDR1 SQVTM, CDR2 ANQGSEA. V lost 4 bases to trimming and J lost 4 bases; unmatched junction nucleotides: 22. This CDR3 reads CSVVAMGSRDRARRETQYF. Here the CDR3 DNA reads TGCAGCGTTGTAGCCATGGGCAGCCGGGACAGGGCAAGGAGAGAGACCCAGTACTTC.

This clonotype was counted only a few times. The chain uses TRBV4-3 and TRBJ1-4; D perhaps matches TRBD1 (5 bases). The CDR3 length is 16 residues. V dropped 4 bases and J dropped 8 bases, with 20 bases sitting between them. Looked up from germline, CDR1 is LGHNA and CDR2 is YSLEER. The CDR3 DNA reads as TGCGCCAGCAGCCGAATCTCAGGGCAGGGTGGCGAAAAACTGTTTTTT. Its protein is CASSRISGQGGEKLFF.

The chain joins TRBV12-3 or TRBV12-4 to TRBJ2-1; D may be TRBD2 (5 bases). The end of the DNA is better explained by TRBJ2-7, so the J call may be wrong. The CDR3 runs 16 residues. The CDR3 coding sequence is TGTGCCAGCAGCCAAAGGGAGACCAGCTCCTACAATGAGCAGTACTTC. It specifies CASSQRETSSYNEQYF.